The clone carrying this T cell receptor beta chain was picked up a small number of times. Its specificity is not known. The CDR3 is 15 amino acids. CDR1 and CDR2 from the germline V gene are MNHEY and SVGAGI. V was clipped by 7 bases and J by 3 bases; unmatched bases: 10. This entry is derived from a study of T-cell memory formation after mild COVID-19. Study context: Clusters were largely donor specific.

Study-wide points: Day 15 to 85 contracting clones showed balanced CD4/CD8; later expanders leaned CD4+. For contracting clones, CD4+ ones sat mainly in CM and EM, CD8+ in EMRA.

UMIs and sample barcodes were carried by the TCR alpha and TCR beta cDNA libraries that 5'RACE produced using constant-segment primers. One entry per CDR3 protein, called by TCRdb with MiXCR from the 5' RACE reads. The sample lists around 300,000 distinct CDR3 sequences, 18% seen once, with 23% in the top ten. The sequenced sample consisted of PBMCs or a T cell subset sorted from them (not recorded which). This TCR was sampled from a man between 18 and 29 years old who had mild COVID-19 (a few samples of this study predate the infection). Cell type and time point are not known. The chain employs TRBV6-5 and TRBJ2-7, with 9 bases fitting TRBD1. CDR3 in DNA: TGTGCCAGCACCCAGCGTCCGGGACAGGGCTACGAGCAGTACTTC. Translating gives CASTQRPGQGYEQYF.